The present T cell receptor (beta chain) was sequenced within a study of cytomegalovirus exposure and HLA in healthy donors. This PCR relied on a set of 60 Vbeta primers and 13 Jbeta primers. The protocol was immunoSEQ multiplex PCR, while the TCRdb copy is restricted to in-frame clones and leaves out a portion. The profile shows 110,000 to 150,000 clones, approximately 84% of them singletons. The sequenced sample was PBMCs. The TCR sequence derives from a woman aged 55-75 years in good health and CMV-seropositive.

CDR3 bases: TGTGCCAGCAGCTTAGCGGTTCGAGGGTATACCAACGAGCAGTACTTC. It specifies CASSLAVRGYTNEQYF. This rearrangement joins TRBV7-8 to TRBJ2-7; a weak D match, TRBD2 (5 bases). This CDR3 is 16 amino acids long. Trimming left V 0 bases short and J 5 bases short, with 17 bases between. The germline V gene encodes CDR1 SGHVS and CDR2 FQNEAQ.